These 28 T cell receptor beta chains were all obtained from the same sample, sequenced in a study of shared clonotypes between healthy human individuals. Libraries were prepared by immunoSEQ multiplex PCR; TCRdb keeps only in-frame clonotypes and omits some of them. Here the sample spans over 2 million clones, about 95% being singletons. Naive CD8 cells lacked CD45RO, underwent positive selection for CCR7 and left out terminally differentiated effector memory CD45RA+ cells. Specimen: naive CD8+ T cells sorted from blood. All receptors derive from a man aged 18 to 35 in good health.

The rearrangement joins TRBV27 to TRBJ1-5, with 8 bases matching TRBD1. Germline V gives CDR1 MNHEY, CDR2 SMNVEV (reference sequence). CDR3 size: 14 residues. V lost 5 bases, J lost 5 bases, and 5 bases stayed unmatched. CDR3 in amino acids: CASSPDRVDQPQHF. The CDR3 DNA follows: TGTGCCAGCAGTCCGGACAGGGTGGATCAGCCCCAGCATTTT.

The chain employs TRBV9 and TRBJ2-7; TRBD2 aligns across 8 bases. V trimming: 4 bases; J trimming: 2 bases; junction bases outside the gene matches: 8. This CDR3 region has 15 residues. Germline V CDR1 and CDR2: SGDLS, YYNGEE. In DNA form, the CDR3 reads TGTGCCAGCAGCTCGAGGGGACTAGACACCTACGAGCAGTACTTC. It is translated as CASSSRGLDTYEQYF. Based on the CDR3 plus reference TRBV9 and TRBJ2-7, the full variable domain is DSGVTQTPKHLITATGQRVTLRCSPRSGDLSVYWYQQSLDQGLQFLIQYYNGEERAKGNILERFSAQQFPDLHSELNLSSLELGDSALYFCASSSRGLDTYEQYFGPGTRLTVT.

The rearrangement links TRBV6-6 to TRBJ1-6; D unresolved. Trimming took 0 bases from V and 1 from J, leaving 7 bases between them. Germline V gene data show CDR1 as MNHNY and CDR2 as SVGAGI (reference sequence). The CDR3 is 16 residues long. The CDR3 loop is CASSYSTASYNSPLHF. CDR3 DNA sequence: TGTGCCAGCAGTTACTCGACTGCGTCCTATAATTCACCCCTCCACTTT.

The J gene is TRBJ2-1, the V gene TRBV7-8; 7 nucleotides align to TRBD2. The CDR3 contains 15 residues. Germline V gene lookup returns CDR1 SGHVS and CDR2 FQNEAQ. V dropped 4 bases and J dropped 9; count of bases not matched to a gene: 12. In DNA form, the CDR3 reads TGTGCCAGCAGCTCGAAAAGCGGGGAGTCATTTGAGCAGTTCTTC. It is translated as CASSSKSGESFEQFF.

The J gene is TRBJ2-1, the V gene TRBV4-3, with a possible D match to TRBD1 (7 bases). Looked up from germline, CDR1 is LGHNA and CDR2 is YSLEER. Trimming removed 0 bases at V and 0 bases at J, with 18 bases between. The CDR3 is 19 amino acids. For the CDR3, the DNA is TGCGCCAGCAGCCAAGAGCCGACAGGGACTCTTTACTCCTACAATGAGCAGTTCTTC. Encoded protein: CASSQEPTGTLYSYNEQFF.

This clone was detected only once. CDR3 nucleotides: TGTGCCAGCAGCTTAGTGCAAGGGGGCAACGGGGAGCTGTTTTTT. As protein: CASSLVQGGNGELFF. The rearrangement uses TRBV7-9 and TRBJ2-2; TRBD1 aligns across 7 bases. Germline trimming cut 1 base from V and 7 bases from J; bases unmatched to any gene: 6. This CDR3 contains 15 residues. Germline-derived CDR1 and CDR2 are SEHNR and FQNEAQ (reference sequence).

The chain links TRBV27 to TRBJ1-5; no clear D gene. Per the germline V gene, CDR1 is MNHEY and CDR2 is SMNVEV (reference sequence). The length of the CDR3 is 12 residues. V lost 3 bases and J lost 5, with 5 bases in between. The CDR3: CASSFPDQPQHF. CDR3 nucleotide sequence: TGTGCCAGCAGTTTCCCGGATCAGCCCCAGCATTTT.

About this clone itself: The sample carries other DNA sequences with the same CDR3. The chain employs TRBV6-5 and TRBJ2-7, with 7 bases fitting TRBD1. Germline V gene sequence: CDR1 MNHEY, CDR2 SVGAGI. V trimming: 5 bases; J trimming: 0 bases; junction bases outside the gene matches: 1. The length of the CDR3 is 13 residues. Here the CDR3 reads CASSHRGSYEQYF. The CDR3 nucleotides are TGTGCCAGCAGTCACAGGGGCTCCTACGAGCAGTACTTC.

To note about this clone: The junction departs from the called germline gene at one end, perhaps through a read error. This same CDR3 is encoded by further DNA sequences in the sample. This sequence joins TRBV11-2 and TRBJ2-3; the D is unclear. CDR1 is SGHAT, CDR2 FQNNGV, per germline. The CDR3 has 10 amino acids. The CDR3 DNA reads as TGTGCCAGCAGCCTAGATACGCAGTATTTT. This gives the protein CASSLDTQYF.

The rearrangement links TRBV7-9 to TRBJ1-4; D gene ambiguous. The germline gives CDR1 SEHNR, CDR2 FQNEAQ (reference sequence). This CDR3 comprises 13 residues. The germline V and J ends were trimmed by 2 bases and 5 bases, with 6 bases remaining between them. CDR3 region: CASSLPLNEKLFF. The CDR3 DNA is TGTGCCAGCAGCTTACCGCTCAATGAAAAACTGTTTTTT.

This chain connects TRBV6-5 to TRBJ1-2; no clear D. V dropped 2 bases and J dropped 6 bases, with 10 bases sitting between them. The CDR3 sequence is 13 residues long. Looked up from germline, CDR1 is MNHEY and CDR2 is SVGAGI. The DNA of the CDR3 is TGTGCCAGCAGTTACGCAGAAAAAGATGGCTACACCTTC. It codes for CASSYAEKDGYTF.

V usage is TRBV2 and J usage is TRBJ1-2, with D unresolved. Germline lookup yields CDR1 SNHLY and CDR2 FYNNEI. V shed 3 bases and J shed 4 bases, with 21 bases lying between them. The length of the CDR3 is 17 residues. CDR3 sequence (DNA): TGTGCCAGCAGTGACTCTCAAGGAGGGAAGGTTAGCTATGGCTACACCTTC. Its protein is CASSDSQGGKVSYGYTF.

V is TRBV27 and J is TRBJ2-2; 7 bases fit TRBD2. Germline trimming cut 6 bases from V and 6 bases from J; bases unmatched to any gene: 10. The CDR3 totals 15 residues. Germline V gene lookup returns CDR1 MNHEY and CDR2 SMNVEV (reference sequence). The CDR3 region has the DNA TGTGCCAGCAGGGTTTACGGGGGGTATTCCGGGGAGCTGTTTTTT. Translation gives CASRVYGGYSGELFF.

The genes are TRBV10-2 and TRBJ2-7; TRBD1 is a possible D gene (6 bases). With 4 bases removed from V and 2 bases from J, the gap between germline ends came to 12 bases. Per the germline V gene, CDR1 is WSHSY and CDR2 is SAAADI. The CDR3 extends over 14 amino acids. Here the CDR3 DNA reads TGCGCCAGCAGTGCTTCAGGGGACCCCTACGAGCAGTACTTC. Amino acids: CASSASGDPYEQYF.

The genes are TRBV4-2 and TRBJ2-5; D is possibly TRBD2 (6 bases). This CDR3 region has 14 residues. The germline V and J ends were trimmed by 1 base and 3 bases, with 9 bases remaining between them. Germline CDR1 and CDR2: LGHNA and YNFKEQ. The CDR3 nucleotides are TGTGCCAGCAGCCAAGGGGACTTCGAAGAGACCCAGTACTTC. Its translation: CASSQGDFEETQYF.

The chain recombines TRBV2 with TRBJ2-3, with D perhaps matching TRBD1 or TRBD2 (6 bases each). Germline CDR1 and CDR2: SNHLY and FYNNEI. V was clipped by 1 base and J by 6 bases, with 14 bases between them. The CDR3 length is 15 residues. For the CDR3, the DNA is TGTGCCAGCAGTGAAGAGGGGGGACCAAGGGATACGCAGTATTTT. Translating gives CASSEEGGPRDTQYF.

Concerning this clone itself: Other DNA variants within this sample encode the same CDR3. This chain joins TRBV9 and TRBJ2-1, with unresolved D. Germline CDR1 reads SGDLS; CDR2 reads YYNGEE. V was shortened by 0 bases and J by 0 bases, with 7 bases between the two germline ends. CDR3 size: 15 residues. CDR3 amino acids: CASSVGSSSYNEQFF. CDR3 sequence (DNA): TGTGCCAGCAGCGTAGGTTCAAGCTCCTACAATGAGCAGTTCTTC.

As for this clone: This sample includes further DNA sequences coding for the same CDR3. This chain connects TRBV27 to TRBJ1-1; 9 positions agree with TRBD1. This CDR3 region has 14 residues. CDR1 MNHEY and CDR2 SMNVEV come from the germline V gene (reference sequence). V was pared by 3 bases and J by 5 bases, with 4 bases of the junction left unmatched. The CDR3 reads CASSFTGGNTEAFF. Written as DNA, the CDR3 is TGTGCCAGCAGTTTTACAGGGGGCAATACTGAAGCTTTCTTT.

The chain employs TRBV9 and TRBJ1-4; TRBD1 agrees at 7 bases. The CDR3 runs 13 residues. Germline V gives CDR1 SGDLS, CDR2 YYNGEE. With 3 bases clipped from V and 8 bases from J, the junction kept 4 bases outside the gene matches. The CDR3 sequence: CASSAPRGEKLFF. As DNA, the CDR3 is TGTGCCAGCAGCGCCCCCAGGGGGGAAAAACTGTTTTTT. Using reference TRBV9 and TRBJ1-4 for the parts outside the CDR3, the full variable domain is DSGVTQTPKHLITATGQRVTLRCSPRSGDLSVYWYQQSLDQGLQFLIQYYNGEERAKGNILERFSAQQFPDLHSELNLSSLELGDSALYFCASSAPRGEKLFFGSGTQLSVL.

CDR3 sequence reads: CASSLQGATYEQYF. In DNA, the CDR3 is TGCGCCAGCAGCTTGCAGGGTGCAACCTACGAGCAGTACTTC. This chain links TRBV5-1 with TRBJ2-5; possible D gene TRBD1, 5 bases. With the DNA end fitting TRBJ2-7 better, the J assignment may be wrong. Germline V CDR1 and CDR2: SGHRS, YFSETQ. The CDR3 totals 14 residues.

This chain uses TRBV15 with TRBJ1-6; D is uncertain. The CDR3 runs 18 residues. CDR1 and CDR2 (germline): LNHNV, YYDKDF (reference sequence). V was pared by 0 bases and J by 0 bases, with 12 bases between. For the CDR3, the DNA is TGTGCCACCAGCAGAGATTCTCTGGCGGTCTCCTATAATTCACCCCTCCACTTT. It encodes CATSRDSLAVSYNSPLHF.

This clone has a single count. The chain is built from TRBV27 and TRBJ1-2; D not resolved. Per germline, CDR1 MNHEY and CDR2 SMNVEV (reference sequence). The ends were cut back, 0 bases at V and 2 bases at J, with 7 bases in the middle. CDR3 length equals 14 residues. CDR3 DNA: TGTGCCAGCAGTTTATCGGGAGTCAACTATGGCTACACCTTC. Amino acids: CASSLSGVNYGYTF.

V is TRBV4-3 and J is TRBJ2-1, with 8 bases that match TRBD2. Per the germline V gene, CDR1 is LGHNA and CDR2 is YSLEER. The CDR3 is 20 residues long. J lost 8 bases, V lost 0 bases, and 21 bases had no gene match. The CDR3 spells CASSQDASLFSGEMPHEQFF. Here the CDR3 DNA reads TGCGCCAGCAGCCAAGACGCCTCACTCTTTAGCGGGGAAATGCCCCATGAGCAGTTCTTC.

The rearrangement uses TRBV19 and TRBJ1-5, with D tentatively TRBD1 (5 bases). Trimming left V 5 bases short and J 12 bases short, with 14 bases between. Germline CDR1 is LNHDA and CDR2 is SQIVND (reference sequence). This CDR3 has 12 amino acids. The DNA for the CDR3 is TGTGCCAGTAGTTTCCAGGGATCAGTCCAGCATTTT. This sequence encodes CASSFQGSVQHF.

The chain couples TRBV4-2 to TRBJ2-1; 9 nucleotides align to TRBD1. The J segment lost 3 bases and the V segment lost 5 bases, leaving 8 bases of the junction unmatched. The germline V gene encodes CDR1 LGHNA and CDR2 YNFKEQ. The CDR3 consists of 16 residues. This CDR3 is CASSSPDRGIYNEQFF. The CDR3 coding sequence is TGTGCCAGCAGCTCCCCGGACAGGGGAATCTACAATGAGCAGTTCTTC.

The CDR3 region is CASSLSGELFF. CDR3 in DNA: TGTGCCAGCAGCTTATCCGGGGAGCTGTTTTTT. The chain carries TRBV7-8 and TRBJ2-2; D uncertain. CDR3 length: 11 residues. V lost 2 bases and J 6 bases, leaving 1 base between the germline ends. Germline V gene sequence: CDR1 SGHVS, CDR2 FQNEAQ.

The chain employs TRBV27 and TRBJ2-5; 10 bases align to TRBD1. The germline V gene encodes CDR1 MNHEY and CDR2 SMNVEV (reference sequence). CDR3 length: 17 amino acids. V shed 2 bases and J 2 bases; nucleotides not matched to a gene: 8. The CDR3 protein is CASSLSGTGEVQETQYF. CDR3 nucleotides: TGTGCCAGCAGTTTAAGTGGGACAGGGGAGGTTCAAGAGACCCAGTACTTC.

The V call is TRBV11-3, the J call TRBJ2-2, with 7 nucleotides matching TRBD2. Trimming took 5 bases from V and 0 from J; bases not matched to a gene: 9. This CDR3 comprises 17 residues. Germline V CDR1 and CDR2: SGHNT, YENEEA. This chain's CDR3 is CASSPREADANTGELFF. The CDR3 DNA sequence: TGTGCCAGCAGCCCCCGGGAGGCAGATGCGAACACCGGGGAGCTGTTTTTT.